In this sample, the clone carrying this T cell receptor (beta chain) turned up many times. Its antigen is not known. CDR1 is LNHDA, CDR2 SQIVND, per germline (reference sequence). Trimming pared 6 bases from V and 6 bases from J, leaving 10 bases between. CDR3 length: 12 residues. Template switching with 5'RACE generated the TCR cDNA and added a universal primer site and UMIs. TCRdb reprocessed the 5' RACE reads via MiXCR and lists one record per CDR3 protein. This sample yields some 320,000 distinct CDR3 sequences, of which roughly 3.9% are seen a single time; roughly 24% belongs to the top ten. The data belong to a study of T cells after yellow fever vaccination. Study-level results: Weaker, the secondary response peaked sooner, at day 5 versus 15. There was a small share of clonotypes that showed up in both the CD4 and CD8 compartments. In FACS-sorted repertoires, abundant clonotypes from the bulk population could appear as contaminants.

Sequencing was performed on PBMCs, taken 5 days after the yellow fever booster vaccination. This TCR came from a young man who received the YFV17D yellow fever vaccine. This chain links TRBV19 with TRBJ2-3; no firm D call. CDR3 DNA: TGTGCCAGTAGCCGGATGGGGGATACGCAGTATTTT. Its protein is CASSRMGDTQYF.